Detailed here is one T cell receptor beta chain. Germline CDR1 is SGHDT and CDR2 is YYEEEE. This CDR3 has 15 residues. The junction had 3 bases not matched to a gene; V was cut back by 4 bases and J by 1 base. The PCR employed 60 Vbeta primers together with 13 Jbeta primers. The table came from immunoSEQ multiplex PCR; TCRdb's copy has only in-frame clones and leaves some out. The sample features tens of thousands of clones, with roughly 20% in its top ten. This sample stems from a study of cytomegalovirus exposure and HLA in healthy donors. Sequenced: PBMCs. The chain carries TRBV5-6 and TRBJ1-1, with TRBD1 matching over 11 bases. The source is a man aged 55-75 years in good health and CMV-seropositive. In nucleotides, the CDR3 is TGTGCCAGCAGCCGGACAGGGGGCGGGAACACTGAAGCTTTCTTT. The encoded protein is CASSRTGGGNTEAFF. Full variable domain (outside the CDR3, taken from reference TRBV5-6 and TRBJ1-1): DAGVTQSPTHLIKTRGQQVTLRCSPKSGHDTVSWYQQALGQGPQFIFQYYEEEERQRGNFPDRFSGHQFPNYSSELNVNALLLGDSALYLCASSRTGGGNTEAFFGQGTRLTVV.